These 19 T cell receptor beta chains were all obtained from the same sample, sequenced in a study of CD8 T cells in ankylosing spondylitis. A single record per CDR3 protein comes from TCRdb applying MiXCR to the 5' RACE reads. The data contain about 150,000 distinct CDR3 sequences, roughly a third of them singletons. Sequencing was carried out using synovial fluid, either unsorted or a sorted T cell fraction (not recorded which). The receptors were sampled from a male donor with ankylosing spondylitis.

The chain is built from TRBV6-1 and TRBJ1-1; D is ambiguous. The germline V gene has CDR1 MNHNS and CDR2 SASEGT. The length of the CDR3 is 13 residues. V was pared by 7 bases and J by 0 bases, with 9 bases between. The CDR3 is CASIGNMNTEAFF. The DNA of the CDR3 is TGTGCCAGCATTGGAAACATGAACACTGAAGCTTTCTTT.

The chain combines TRBV10-3 with TRBJ2-7; 10 bases map to TRBD1. Germline loops: CDR1 ENHRY, CDR2 SYGVKD. V lost 4 bases and J lost 0; bases outside the gene matches: 3. The CDR3 spans 15 residues. CDR3 loop: CAISGGQGSSYEQYF. In DNA, the CDR3 is TGTGCCATCAGTGGGGGACAGGGGTCCTCCTACGAGCAGTACTTC.

This clonotype was found a few times. The rearrangement joins TRBV5-6 to TRBJ2-2, with D perhaps matching TRBD2 (6 bases). The CDR3 is made up of 18 amino acids. The germline gives CDR1 SGHDT, CDR2 YYEEEE. V was trimmed by 0 bases and J by 3 bases, leaving 18 bases between them. CDR3 DNA: TGTGCCAGCAGCTTGGCGGGGTATAGGAGGGGAGACACCGGGGAGCTGTTTTTT. Protein sequence: CASSLAGYRRGDTGELFF. Complete variable domain (other parts from reference TRBV5-6 and TRBJ2-2): DAGVTQSPTHLIKTRGQQVTLRCSPKSGHDTVSWYQQALGQGPQFIFQYYEEEERQRGNFPDRFSGHQFPNYSSELNVNALLLGDSALYLCASSLAGYRRGDTGELFFGEGSRLTVL.

The chain is built from TRBV18 and TRBJ1-1, with 7 bases aligning to TRBD1. Per the germline V gene, CDR1 is KGHSH and CDR2 is LQKENI. The V segment lost 2 bases and the J segment 4 bases; nucleotides outside the gene matches: 10. The CDR3 spans 16 residues. The CDR3 DNA is TGTGCCAGCTCACCAAGGACAGGTGGAGGAAGCACTGAAGCTTTCTTT. Translating it yields CASSPRTGGGSTEAFF.

This clonotype turned up a few times. V is TRBV2 and J is TRBJ2-7; D is perhaps TRBD1 (5 bases). This CDR3 region has 14 residues. Trimming shortened V by 4 bases and J by 6 bases, and 16 bases separated the two germline ends. CDR1 is SNHLY, CDR2 FYNNEI, per germline. In nucleotides, the CDR3 is TGTGCCAGCAGTGTGGCGCAGGGCCCTAGCGAGCAGTACTTC. It specifies CASSVAQGPSEQYF.

This sequence joins TRBV5-4 and TRBJ2-2, with D possibly being TRBD1 or TRBD2 (6 bases each). Trimming cost V 1 base and J 7 bases, with 17 bases left between them. The CDR3 has 16 residues. Germline CDR1 SGHNT, CDR2 YYREEE (reference sequence). The CDR3 sequence: CASSLLGASASGELFF. CDR3 nucleotide sequence: TGTGCCAGCAGCTTGTTGGGGGCTAGCGCCAGCGGGGAGCTGTTTTTT.

The table lists this clonotype with many counts. V and J are TRBV6-2 or TRBV6-3 and TRBJ2-7, with 12 bases aligning to TRBD2. The CDR3 length is 16 residues. Trimming removed 5 bases from V and 3 bases from J; junction bases left unmatched: 8. Germline CDR1 MNHEY, CDR2 SVGEGT. In nucleotides, the CDR3 is TGTGCCAGCAGTCGAAGGACTAGCGGGACTTTCTACGAGCAGTACTTC. Translated, it gives CASSRRTSGTFYEQYF.

The sample holds a few counts of this clonotype. The chain carries TRBV11-2 and TRBJ1-5; TRBD1 matches at 8 bases. The germline gives CDR1 SGHAT, CDR2 FQNNGV. This CDR3 contains 15 residues. With V trimmed by 6 bases and J by 6 bases, 10 bases remained unmatched. The CDR3 region has the DNA TGTGCCAGCAGTTTAAGTGGACAGGGATTTCAGCCCCAGCATTTT. It encodes CASSLSGQGFQPQHF.

The CDR3 nucleotides read TGTGCCAGCAGCCAGTTAGGGAGTTCTTCTCTCTACGAGCAGTACTTC. Protein sequence: CASSQLGSSSLYEQYF. The rearrangement uses TRBV14 and TRBJ2-7, with a tentative D call TRBD2 (5 bases). There are 16 residues in the CDR3. Germline-derived CDR1 and CDR2 are SGHDN and FVKESK. The ends were cut back, 3 bases at V and 3 bases at J, with 18 bases in the middle.

This clonotype has a handful of counts. This chain connects TRBV6-2 or TRBV6-3 to TRBJ1-1; a weak D match, TRBD1 (5 bases). Deletions cut 6 bases from V and 1 base from J, with 21 bases between. This CDR3 spans 17 amino acids. Germline-derived CDR1 and CDR2 are MNHEY and SVGEGT. CDR3 in DNA: TGTGCCAGCAGCCCCGCTCCGGGGCGGGTTGGGAACACTGAAGCTTTCTTT. Protein sequence: CASSPAPGRVGNTEAFF.

The gene calls are TRBV20-1 and TRBJ2-3; 9 positions match TRBD1. Trimming cost V 0 bases and J 4 bases; bases outside gene matches: 5. The CDR3 extends over 15 amino acids. Germline-derived CDR1 and CDR2 are DFQATT and SNEGSKA (reference sequence). CDR3 nucleotide sequence: TGCAGTGCTAGAGATGCGGGACAGGGACCAGATACGCAGTATTTT. Translated: CSARDAGQGPDTQYF.

This clonotype was detected ten times or more. The V and J genes are TRBV5-1 and TRBJ2-3; D not certain. Per germline, CDR1 SGHRS and CDR2 YFSETQ. V was pared by 3 bases and J by 0 bases, with 8 bases between. The CDR3 has 14 residues. The CDR3 region is CASSSLTSTDTQYF. In DNA form, the CDR3 reads TGCGCCAGCAGCTCTCTGACTAGCACAGATACGCAGTATTTT.

The chain joins TRBV3-1 to TRBJ1-5, with 9 bases matching TRBD1. The length of the CDR3 is 17 residues. Germline CDR1 reads LGHDT; CDR2 reads YNNKEL (reference sequence). V was pared by 4 bases and J by 5 bases, with 12 bases of the junction left unmatched. Here the CDR3 DNA reads TGTGCCAGCAGCCTTGGGGCCCGGGACAGGGTCCATCAGCCCCAGCATTTT. Protein: CASSLGARDRVHQPQHF.

This clonotype was picked up a small number of times. The V and J genes are TRBV9 and TRBJ2-1; 7 nucleotides match TRBD2. Germline values: CDR1 SGDLS, CDR2 YYNGEE. J lost 8 bases, V lost 7 bases, and 15 bases had no gene match. The CDR3 runs to 15 residues. CDR3 sequence reads: CASSSGGVIVDEQFF. The CDR3 DNA follows: TGTGCCAGCTCCTCGGGGGGAGTCATAGTCGATGAGCAGTTCTTC. Variable domain in full (rest from reference TRBV9 and TRBJ2-1): DSGVTQTPKHLITATGQRVTLRCSPRSGDLSVYWYQQSLDQGLQFLIQYYNGEERAKGNILERFSAQQFPDLHSELNLSSLELGDSALYFCASSSGGVIVDEQFFGPGTRLTVL.

This clonotype was seen a few times. The gene calls are TRBV20-1 and TRBJ2-7; 10 bases match TRBD2. CDR1 is DFQATT and CDR2 is SNEGSKA in the germline V gene (reference sequence). The CDR3 extends over 14 amino acids. J lost 5 bases, V lost 6 bases, and 10 bases had no gene match. DNA for the CDR3: TGCAGTGCAAAGCCGGGACTAGCGTACGACGAGCAGTACTTC. Its translation is CSAKPGLAYDEQYF.

The chain joins TRBV11-3 to TRBJ2-7; a weak D match, TRBD2 (6 bases). The CDR3 loop spans 15 amino acids. V was shortened by 2 bases and J by 3 bases, with 14 bases between the two germline ends. The germline gives CDR1 SGHNT, CDR2 YENEEA. The CDR3 coding sequence is TGTGCCAGCAGCTTACCCGGACTACACCTCTACGAGCAGTACTTC. This translates into CASSLPGLHLYEQYF.

This clonotype has ten or more counts. The CDR3 nucleotides are TGCGCCAGCAGCCAAGAGGTGGCGCTTTTTTCCTACGAGCAGTACTTC. Its protein is CASSQEVALFSYEQYF. V gene TRBV4-3 combines with J gene TRBJ2-7; D not certain. The CDR3 loop spans 16 amino acids. The V gene lost 0 bases and the J gene lost 1 base, with 13 bases spanning the gap. Germline V CDR1 and CDR2: LGHNA, YSLEER.

This clonotype was detected a few times. This rearrangement joins TRBV30 to TRBJ1-1; no definite D call. Looked up from germline, CDR1 is GTSNPN and CDR2 is SVGIG (reference sequence). V was clipped by 2 bases and J by 5 bases, with 12 bases between them. The CDR3 contains 13 residues. The CDR3 bases are TGTGCCTGGAGTACACTGGCGGCGACTGAAGCTTTCTTT. Translation: CAWSTLAATEAFF.

V is TRBV4-2 and J is TRBJ2-6; TRBD2 matches 10 bases. V dropped 4 bases and J dropped 1; count of bases not matched to a gene: 10. The CDR3 runs to 19 residues. CDR1 LGHNA and CDR2 YNFKEQ come from the germline V gene. The CDR3 DNA reads as TGTGCCAGCAGCCTCAGACTAGCGGGTAGGGGTTCTGGGGCCAACGTCCTGACTTTC. Translated: CASSLRLAGRGSGANVLTF.